What follows are 30 T cell receptor beta chains derived from one specimen sequenced in a study of a mutant IDH1 vaccine in newly diagnosed glioma. Repertoires were generated with immunoSEQ multiplex PCR, while TCRdb's copy carries only in-frame clones and drops some. The profile shows about 94,000 clones, over 85% of them singletons. Time point noted: week 47, end of study. Vaccinated patients received 300 ug of mutant IDH1 20-mer peptide per dose, with topical imiquimod. Their specific antigens are unknown. The sample consisted of PBMCs, taken from a glioma patient whose treatment included an IDH1 peptide vaccine. The receptors shown here come from a woman aged 50 to 60 with glioma.

This clone was picked up one time. V is TRBV5-1 and J is TRBJ2-7; no clear D gene. This CDR3 is built from 14 residues. Germline values: CDR1 SGHRS, CDR2 YFSETQ. V dropped 4 bases and J dropped 2 bases, with 13 bases sitting between them. For the CDR3, the DNA is TGCGCCAGCAGCGCCACGACATTTCCCTACGAGCAGTACTTC. It codes for CASSATTFPYEQYF.

This clone was observed a single time. The chain joins TRBV6-1 to TRBJ2-1, with D unresolved. Germline CDR1 and CDR2: MNHNS and SASEGT. CDR3 length: 16 residues. Trimming took off 2 bases at V and 2 bases at J, with 13 bases between the two ends. CDR3 sequence (DNA): TGTGCCAGCAGTGAAACACGGGCCGACACCTACAATGAGCAGTTCTTC. As protein: CASSETRADTYNEQFF.

The chain couples TRBV11-2 to TRBJ2-4; 7 positions agree with TRBD1. From germline, CDR1 is SGHAT and CDR2 FQNNGV. The V gene end was trimmed by 3 bases and the J gene end by 8 bases; junction bases not matched to a gene: 7. There are 14 residues in the CDR3. The CDR3 region is CASSFDREYYIQYF. In DNA form, the CDR3 reads TGTGCCAGCAGCTTCGACAGGGAATATTACATTCAGTACTTC.

V usage is TRBV28 and J usage is TRBJ1-2; the D gene is possibly TRBD1 (6 bases). The CDR3 has 14 amino acids. Trimming took 6 bases from V and 8 from J, leaving 19 bases between them. Germline V gene data show CDR1 as MDHEN and CDR2 as SYDVKM. DNA of the CDR3: TGTGCCAGCAGAACCGGGGGCGGCGAACGCGGCTACACCTTC. It translates to CASRTGGGERGYTF.

This clone was seen a single time. The chain employs TRBV10-3 and TRBJ2-2; D unresolved. With 6 bases removed from V and 1 base from J, the gap between germline ends came to 3 bases. The CDR3 contains 12 residues. Germline V lookup: CDR1 ENHRY, CDR2 SYGVKD. DNA of the CDR3: TGTGCCATCAGCCAGAACACCGGGGAGCTGTTTTTT. The encoded protein is CAISQNTGELFF.

Here the CDR3 reads CASSLDATGGYEQYF. The CDR3 nucleotides read TGTGCCAGCAGTTTAGACGCGACAGGCGGCTACGAGCAGTACTTC. The rearrangement links TRBV27 to TRBJ2-7; possibly TRBD1 for D (6 bases). The V gene's germline CDR1 is MNHEY and CDR2 SMNVEV (reference sequence). V was pared by 2 bases and J by 3 bases, with 14 bases between. The CDR3 is 15 amino acids.

This chain joins TRBV29-1 and TRBJ1-2, with a possible D match to TRBD1 (6 bases). Trimming removed 4 bases at V and 4 bases at J, with 13 bases between. The germline V gene has CDR1 SQVTM and CDR2 ANQGSEA. The CDR3 sequence is 13 residues long. The CDR3 nucleotides are TGCAGCGTTGGGGGGGCCAACCCCTATGGCTACACCTTC. It translates to CSVGGANPYGYTF.

The chain links TRBV28 to TRBJ2-7; 8 bases are a match to TRBD1. CDR3 length: 14 residues. J lost 2 bases, V lost 2 bases, and 2 bases had no gene match. Germline CDR1 is MDHEN and CDR2 is SYDVKM. CDR3 sequence: CASSLQGAAYEQYF. CDR3 in DNA: TGTGCCAGCAGTTTACAGGGGGCGGCCTACGAGCAGTACTTC.

This chain links TRBV7-3 with TRBJ2-2, with 7 nucleotides matching TRBD1. The germline CDR1 and CDR2 sequences are SGHTA and FQGTGA. This CDR3 contains 14 residues. The junction had 7 bases not matched to a gene; V was cut back by 5 bases and J by 7 bases. CDR3 bases: TGTGCCAGCAGCGTAGACAGGGTTGGCGGGGAGCTGTTTTTT. It translates to CASSVDRVGGELFF.

In this sample, this clone turned up once. The chain uses TRBV2 and TRBJ2-7; D possibly matches TRBD1 or TRBD2 (5 bases each). Trimming shortened V by 5 bases and J by 5 bases, and 10 bases separated the two germline ends. CDR3 length: 12 residues. In germline, CDR1 is SNHLY, CDR2 FYNNEI. Written as DNA, the CDR3 is TGTGCCAGCAGTAGAGGGGCAGACGAGCAGTACTTC. This sequence encodes CASSRGADEQYF.

The V gene is TRBV5-5, the J gene TRBJ2-7; tentative D call: TRBD2 (5 bases). V lost 2 bases and J 6 bases, leaving 18 bases between the germline ends. Germline loops: CDR1 SGHKS, CDR2 YYEKEE (reference sequence). The CDR3 has 15 residues. The CDR3 DNA sequence: TGTGCCAGCAGCTTTAGGTGGTCCGCCGGGGTCGAGCAGTACTTC. Translated, it gives CASSFRWSAGVEQYF. Full variable domain (missing parts from reference TRBV5-5 and TRBJ2-7): DAGVTQSPTHLIKTRGQQVTLRCSPISGHKSVSWYQQVLGQGPQFIFQYYEKEERGRGNFPDRFSARQFPNYSSELNVNALLLGDSALYLCASSFRWSAGVEQYFGPGTRLTVT.

The V and J genes are TRBV4-1 and TRBJ1-1; TRBD1 might be the D (6 bases). Germline lookup yields CDR1 MGHRA and CDR2 YSYEKL. The CDR3 covers 13 residues. Trimming shortened V by 4 bases and J by 4 bases, and 10 bases separated the two germline ends. CDR3 residues: CASSRGLGTEAFF. In nucleotides, the CDR3 is TGCGCCAGCAGCCGGGGGCTCGGCACTGAAGCTTTCTTT.

A few counts support this clone. The genes are TRBV19 and TRBJ1-5; D is perhaps TRBD1 (6 bases). This CDR3 region has 14 residues. Per germline, CDR1 LNHDA and CDR2 SQIVND (reference sequence). Trimming took off 1 base at V and 9 bases at J, with 13 bases between the two ends. The CDR3 is CASSIALTGSPQHF. The DNA of the CDR3 is TGTGCCAGTAGTATAGCCTTGACAGGTTCGCCCCAGCATTTT.

The rearrangement uses TRBV6-6 and TRBJ2-7, with 10 bases identical to TRBD2. The CDR3 covers 15 residues. Germline CDR1 reads MNHNY; CDR2 reads SVGAGI (reference sequence). The V and J ends lost 8 bases and 3 bases, in that order; junction bases with no gene match: 10. In nucleotides, the CDR3 is TGTGCCAGCTTTAAGTTTGTAGCGGGAGGCTACGAGCAGTACTTC. The encoded protein is CASFKFVAGGYEQYF.

CDR3 loop: CASSPDGQGAYGYTF. CDR3 DNA: TGTGCCAGCTCACCGGACGGACAGGGGGCCTATGGCTACACCTTC. The V gene is TRBV18, the J gene TRBJ1-2; 11 nucleotides align to TRBD1. The CDR3 totals 15 residues. The junction had 4 bases not matched to a gene; V was cut back by 3 bases and J by 4 bases. Germline V lookup: CDR1 KGHSH, CDR2 LQKENI.

A single count supports this clone. CDR3 region: CASSSSAGGANVLTF. The CDR3 DNA follows: TGTGCCAGCAGTTCAAGTGCCGGGGGGGCCAACGTCCTGACTTTC. V and J are TRBV27 and TRBJ2-6; D ambiguous. CDR3 length equals 15 residues. V gave up 4 bases and J gave up 4 bases, with 11 bases separating them. Germline CDR1 and CDR2: MNHEY and SMNVEV (reference sequence).

The J gene is TRBJ2-5, the V gene TRBV7-9, with D perhaps TRBD2 (5 bases). Germline V gene sequence: CDR1 SEHNR, CDR2 FQNEAQ (reference sequence). V was clipped by 3 bases and J by 5 bases, with 13 bases between them. This CDR3 region has 14 residues. The CDR3 sequence is CASSFWESGETQYF. As DNA, the CDR3 is TGTGCCAGCAGCTTTTGGGAGTCGGGGGAGACCCAGTACTTC.

The table lists this clone with a few counts. The chain employs TRBV11-2 and TRBJ1-1; D remains unclear. V lost 1 base and J lost 0, with 6 bases in between. CDR3 length: 14 residues. The V gene's germline CDR1 is SGHAT and CDR2 FQNNGV. The CDR3 nucleotides read TGTGCCAGCAGCTTAGGGGGAGTGAACACTGAAGCTTTCTTT. Protein sequence: CASSLGGVNTEAFF.

The chain carries TRBV4-1 and TRBJ1-1, with a tentative D call TRBD1 (5 bases). Germline V gene data show CDR1 as MGHRA and CDR2 as YSYEKL. The ends were cut back, 6 bases at V and 3 bases at J, with 8 bases in the middle. The CDR3 is made up of 12 amino acids. The CDR3 DNA is TGCGCCAGCAGGCAGACAGACACTGAAGCTTTCTTT. Its protein product is CASRQTDTEAFF.

V usage is TRBV9 and J usage is TRBJ2-1; D is uncertain. CDR1 and CDR2 from the germline V gene are SGDLS and YYNGEE. This CDR3 has 14 residues. Trimming removed 6 bases at V and 8 bases at J, with 18 bases between. CDR3 bases: TGTGCCAGCACCACTGCCGTTTCTCAAGATGAGCAGTTCTTC. Protein: CASTTAVSQDEQFF. Using reference TRBV9 and TRBJ2-1 for the parts outside the CDR3, the full variable domain is DSGVTQTPKHLITATGQRVTLRCSPRSGDLSVYWYQQSLDQGLQFLIQYYNGEERAKGNILERFSAQQFPDLHSELNLSSLELGDSALYFCASTTAVSQDEQFFGPGTRLTVL.

The J gene is TRBJ1-1, the V gene TRBV6-5; D is unresolved. Germline CDR1 MNHEY, CDR2 SVGAGI. Between the trimmed V and J ends, which lost 6 bases and 4 bases, there was a span of 9 bases. The CDR3 sequence is 12 residues long. The CDR3, as DNA: TGTGCCAGCAGGACCGTTAGCACTGAAGCTTTCTTT. Translating gives CASRTVSTEAFF.

This chain connects TRBV7-8 to TRBJ2-7; D is ambiguous. V lost 4 bases and J lost 7, with 11 bases in between. Germline V gene lookup returns CDR1 SGHVS and CDR2 FQNEAQ. The CDR3 has 12 residues. CDR3 loop: CASSSLPGEQYF. CDR3 DNA sequence: TGTGCCAGCAGCTCGTTACCTGGGGAGCAGTACTTC.

For this clone: A junction end diverges from the germline sequence, so it may reflect a read error. The chain is built from TRBV5-1 and TRBJ1-1, with TRBD1 matching over 8 bases. The CDR3 contains 14 residues. CDR1 is SGHRS and CDR2 is YFSETQ in the germline V gene. CDR3 loop: CASSLRDRYTEAFF. The CDR3 region has the DNA TGTGCCAGCAGCCTCCGGGACAGGTACACTGAAGCTTTCTTT.

The chain links TRBV18 to TRBJ1-5; 8 nucleotides match TRBD1. V lost 3 bases to trimming and J lost 3 bases; unmatched junction nucleotides: 4. The CDR3 has 15 residues. Germline loops: CDR1 KGHSH, CDR2 LQKENI. In DNA, the CDR3 is TGTGCCAGCTCACCGGCAGGGGGCCTCAATCAGCCCCAGCATTTT. It codes for CASSPAGGLNQPQHF.

The chain uses TRBV23-1 and TRBJ2-3; tentatively, D is TRBD2 (5 bases). TRBV23-1 is marked as an open reading frame, function uncertain. V was cut by 7 bases and J by 0 bases, with 14 bases left in between. This CDR3 comprises 15 residues. The CDR3 DNA is TGCGCCAGCACCTGGACTGTCTCTAGCACAGATACGCAGTATTTT. This translates into CASTWTVSSTDTQYF.

CDR3 in amino acids: CASSPDIGQGAGEQYF. The CDR3, as DNA: TGCGCCAGCAGCCCGGACATCGGGCAGGGGGCTGGGGAGCAGTACTTC. The chain carries TRBV5-1 and TRBJ2-7; TRBD1 agrees at 8 bases. The length of the CDR3 is 16 residues. J gave up 7 bases and V 4 bases, and 16 bases lay outside the gene matches. Germline CDR1 reads SGHRS; CDR2 reads YFSETQ.

This rearrangement joins TRBV28 to TRBJ2-1, with 9 bases lining up with TRBD2. Unmatched junction bases numbered 4, after V lost 1 base and J lost 0 bases. CDR1 is MDHEN, CDR2 SYDVKM, per germline. This CDR3 comprises 17 residues. CDR3 bases: TGTGCCAGCAGTTTATTTATTAGCGGGAGCTCCTACAATGAGCAGTTCTTC. As protein: CASSLFISGSSYNEQFF.

This clone came up once. The chain links TRBV9 to TRBJ1-3; D is possibly TRBD1 (5 bases). The CDR3 consists of 16 residues. With 0 bases removed from V and 0 bases from J, the gap between germline ends came to 10 bases. Per the germline V gene, CDR1 is SGDLS and CDR2 is YYNGEE. CDR3 sequence reads: CASSVEGPFSGNTIYF. The DNA for the CDR3 is TGTGCCAGCAGCGTAGAGGGGCCCTTCTCTGGAAACACCATATATTTT.

The chain links TRBV5-1 to TRBJ1-2; D not certain. The CDR3 length is 14 residues. Germline CDR1 SGHRS, CDR2 YFSETQ. Trimming took off 0 bases at V and 6 bases at J, with 12 bases between the two ends. CDR3 protein: CASSLVAGANGYTF. Here the CDR3 DNA reads TGCGCCAGCAGCTTGGTTGCGGGCGCTAATGGCTACACCTTC.

The V and J genes are TRBV9 and TRBJ1-3; possible D gene TRBD1, 5 bases. V was trimmed by 7 bases and J by 8 bases, leaving 19 bases between them. This CDR3 is 14 amino acids long. Germline lookup yields CDR1 SGDLS and CDR2 YYNGEE. The CDR3 loop reads CASGGFRIQDTIYF. CDR3 DNA: TGTGCCAGCGGGGGGTTCCGTATCCAGGACACCATATATTTT. Variable domain in full (rest from reference TRBV9 and TRBJ1-3): DSGVTQTPKHLITATGQRVTLRCSPRSGDLSVYWYQQSLDQGLQFLIQYYNGEERAKGNILERFSAQQFPDLHSELNLSSLELGDSALYFCASGGFRIQDTIYFGEGSWLTVV.